These T cell receptor beta chains were read from a single sample in a study of blood T cell repertoires in COVID-19. Assay: immunoSEQ multiplex PCR; the TCRdb copy retains only in-frame clones and omits some. In the table there are tens of thousands of clones, roughly 83% of which are singletons. The source material was peripheral blood. The receptors shown here come from a human donor in a cohort sampled during active COVID-19. The CDR3 runs from the conserved cysteine through the conserved F or W. The D gene is left open where the match is weak. Only some rows state a clone size, as once, few, many or a class for expanded clones.

D: TRBD2
size: NA
V: TRBV6-5
J: TRBJ2-1
CDR3: CASKGGLAGNEQFF
DNA: TGTGCCAGCAAAGGGGGACTAGCGGGGAATGAGCAGTTCTTC

D: TRBD2
size: few
V: TRBV5-6
J: TRBJ2-1
CDR3: CASSQSGGRQFF
DNA: TGTGCCAGCAGTCAAAGCGGGGGGAGACAGTTCTTC

D: NA
size: NA
V: TRBV21-1
J: TRBJ2-1
CDR3: CASSKGGLRGTSKYYNEQFF
DNA: TGTGCCAGCAGCAAAGGGGGGTTGCGGGGGACCTCGAAATACTACAATGAGCAGTTCTTC

D: TRBD2
size: NA
V: TRBV19
J: TRBJ2-7
CDR3: CASSTGLAGGEQYF
DNA: TGTGCCAGTAGTACGGGACTAGCGGGAGGCGAGCAGTACTTC

D: NA
size: NA
V: TRBV3-1/TRBV3-2
J: TRBJ1-5
CDR3: CASSQGGIQPQHF
DNA: TGTGCCAGCAGCCAAGGAGGGATTCAGCCCCAGCATTTT

D: TRBD1
size: NA
V: TRBV15
J: TRBJ2-7
CDR3: CATSREQPQGAGEQYF
DNA: TGTGCCACCAGCAGGGAACAACCCCAGGGGGCTGGCGAGCAGTACTTC

D: TRBD2
size: NA
V: TRBV3-1/TRBV3-2
J: TRBJ2-5
CDR3: CASSQDTAGAGETQYF
DNA: TGTGCCAGCAGCCAAGATACTGCGGGAGCTGGCGAGACCCAGTACTTC

D: TRBD2
size: NA
V: TRBV6-2/TRBV6-3
J: TRBJ2-7
CDR3: CASSFGLAVNEQYF
DNA: TGTGCCAGCAGTTTTGGACTAGCGGTAAACGAGCAGTACTTC

D: NA
size: NA
V: TRBV28
J: TRBJ1-5
CDR3: CASSSIQADQPQHF
DNA: TGTGCCAGCAGTTCTATCCAAGCCGATCAGCCCCAGCATTTT

D: TRBD1
size: NA
V: TRBV19
J: TRBJ1-1
CDR3: CASSRGALQGAFTEAFF
DNA: TGTGCCAGTAGTAGGGGGGCTCTACAGGGGGCTTTCACTGAAGCTTTCTTT

D: NA
size: NA
V: TRBV3-1/TRBV3-2
J: TRBJ2-7
CDR3: CASSRGDVVSYEQYF
DNA: TGTGCCAGCAGCCGCGGGGACGTAGTCTCCTACGAGCAGTACTTC

D: NA
size: NA
V: TRBV5-1
J: TRBJ2-6
CDR3: CASSLGGVSGANVLTF
DNA: TGCGCCAGCAGCTTGGGAGGAGTCTCTGGGGCCAACGTCCTGACTTTC

D: TRBD2
size: NA
V: TRBV3-1/TRBV3-2
J: TRBJ2-3
CDR3: CASSQEGGGETDTQYF
DNA: TGTGCCAGCAGCCAAGAAGGCGGGGGGGAGACAGATACGCAGTATTTT

D: TRBD1
size: NA
V: TRBV7-6
J: TRBJ1-6
CDR3: CASSRTGARLSPLHF
DNA: TGTGCCAGCAGCCGTACAGGGGCGCGACTCTCACCCCTCCACTTT

D: TRBD1
size: NA
V: TRBV7-9
J: TRBJ1-2
CDR3: CASSPPGQGAFFSGYTF
DNA: TGTGCCAGCAGCCCTCCGGGACAGGGGGCTTTTTTTTCCGGCTACACCTTC

D: NA
size: NA
V: TRBV7-9
J: TRBJ1-3
CDR3: CASSPAGGGNTIYF
DNA: TGTGCCAGCAGCCCGGCCGGGGGAGGAAACACCATATATTTT

D: TRBD1
size: NA
V: TRBV10-3
J: TRBJ1-6
CDR3: CAIREGQANSPLHF
DNA: TGTGCCATCAGAGAGGGACAGGCAAATTCACCCCTCCACTTT

D: TRBD1
size: NA
V: TRBV9
J: TRBJ1-1
CDR3: CASSVRPGQGATRTTEAFF
DNA: TGTGCCAGCAGCGTACGACCGGGACAGGGGGCAACTAGGACCACTGAAGCTTTCTTT

D: TRBD1
size: NA
V: TRBV5-1
J: TRBJ2-1
CDR3: CASKIGTALNEQFF
DNA: TGCGCCAGCAAGATCGGGACAGCCCTAAATGAGCAGTTCTTC

D: NA
size: NA
V: TRBV2
J: TRBJ2-5
CDR3: CASSTRETGIRETQYF
DNA: TGTGCCAGCAGTACTAGGGAAACAGGGATTAGAGAGACCCAGTACTTC

D: NA
size: NA
V: TRBV7-3
J: TRBJ2-1
CDR3: CASSLTTSNNEQFF
DNA: TGTGCCAGCAGCTTAACGACATCGAACAATGAGCAGTTCTTC

D: TRBD2
size: NA
V: TRBV4-1
J: TRBJ2-3
CDR3: CASRLRASGPSDTQYF
DNA: TGCGCCAGCAGGCTTCGTGCTAGCGGACCCTCAGATACGCAGTATTTT

D: TRBD1
size: few
V: TRBV3-1/TRBV3-2
J: TRBJ1-3
CDR3: CASRQGAGGNTIYF
DNA: TGTGCCAGCAGACAGGGGGCAGGTGGAAACACCATATATTTT

D: TRBD1
size: NA
V: TRBV6-1
J: TRBJ1-1
CDR3: CASSEGTGWNTEAFF
DNA: TGTGCCAGCAGTGAAGGGACAGGATGGAACACTGAAGCTTTCTTT

D: NA
size: NA
V: TRBV18
J: TRBJ2-1
CDR3: CASSPYKATYNEQFF
DNA: TGTGCCAGCTCACCCTACAAAGCGACCTACAATGAGCAGTTCTTC

D: TRBD1
size: once
V: TRBV28
J: TRBJ1-1
CDR3: CASSLLQGKQKAFF
DNA: TGTGCCAGCAGTTTATTACAGGGGAAACAAAAGGCTTTCTTT